This entry is about one T cell receptor (beta chain). Original handling: Reference gene primer amplification gave nucleated cell count estimates. Generated by immunoSEQ multiplex PCR, the TCRdb table keeps only in-frame clones and is missing some. V, J and clone size derive from that table, while D and trimming were established from the DNA sequence. This sample carries 140,000 to 150,000 clones, about 88% of them seen once, and the ten largest clones take more than 2%. Germline V gene data show CDR1 as KGHDR and CDR2 as SFDVKD. V lost 4 bases and J lost 4; bases outside the gene matches: 3. This CDR3 region has 14 residues. This entry comes from a study of blood T cell repertoires in COVID-19. Study-wide context: T cells, B-cell-depleted T cells, or PBMCs provided the cDNA or gDNA that served as material.

Sequenced: peripheral blood. This chain connects TRBV24-1 to TRBJ1-5, with 7 bases fitting TRBD1. The origin of this receptor is a human donor with acute or convalescent COVID-19. The donor label of this sample is uncertain. This CDR3 reads CATSDPQGNQPQHF. In DNA, the CDR3 is TGTGCCACCAGTGACCCACAGGGGAATCAGCCCCAGCATTTT.